This T cell receptor (beta chain) appears in the sequencing data of a study of CD8 T cells in ankylosing spondylitis (dated by TCRdb to 2016 to 2017). In terms of the full investigation: The study set out to find disease-linked TCR variants by profiling T cell receptor beta repertoires in ankylosing spondylitis patients and healthy donors. The full study cohort comprised 25 or so ankylosing spondylitis patients and about 110 healthy donors. Peripheral blood was sampled, and synovial fluid was additionally collected from ankylosing spondylitis patients.

The sequencer was an Illumina HiSeq 2500. Quantitative 5'-RACE with molecular barcodes was the method used to prepare the TCR beta libraries. For the original study's pipeline: A new computational method based on a probabilistic model of VDJ rearrangement was used to identify disease-linked TCR variants. Using fastp trimming at Q25 and MiXCR clonotype assembly, TCRdb reanalyzed the public sequencing data and kept in-frame beta chains. Here each entry gathers all rows of one CDR3 protein and keeps the most common genes and DNA. Clone size and V and J calls follow TCRdb, not the original study. For this sample there are 150,000 to 200,000 distinct CDR3 sequences; around 10% appear just once. The ten most abundant clones make up approximately 32% of the sample. The investigation overall reported the following: Blood from ankylosing spondylitis patients appeared to be characterized by a TCR beta motif composed of several highly homologous amino acid variants. According to the report, matched synovial fluid samples from ankylosing spondylitis patients were significantly enriched for the disease-linked clones. Some motif variants had previously been reported in the synovial fluid and blood of reactive arthritis patients, which suggests shared mechanisms of disease initiation. The disease-linked clones had a CD8+ phenotype and were found at relatively low frequencies in peripheral blood.

With regard to this clonotype: Its antigen is currently not known. Base-call qualities are not available, and no considerably larger clone is one nucleotide away.

V drops 3 bases and J drops 4 bases, leaving 15 bases in between. From its cysteine to its phenylalanine, the CDR3 spans 15 amino acids. The only DNA kept is the CDR3, 45 bases in frame from the first base. The V and J segments used are TRBV12-3 or TRBV12-4 and TRBJ2-5; the D gene remains uncertain. The material sequenced was blood, either unsorted or a sorted T cell fraction (not recorded which). The TCR was taken from a male donor with ankylosing spondylitis or in good health (not recorded which). The base sequence is TGTGCCAGCAGTTTTCAGACCGAAGAAGGAGAGACCCAGTACTTC. Its coded protein is CASSFQTEEGETQYF.